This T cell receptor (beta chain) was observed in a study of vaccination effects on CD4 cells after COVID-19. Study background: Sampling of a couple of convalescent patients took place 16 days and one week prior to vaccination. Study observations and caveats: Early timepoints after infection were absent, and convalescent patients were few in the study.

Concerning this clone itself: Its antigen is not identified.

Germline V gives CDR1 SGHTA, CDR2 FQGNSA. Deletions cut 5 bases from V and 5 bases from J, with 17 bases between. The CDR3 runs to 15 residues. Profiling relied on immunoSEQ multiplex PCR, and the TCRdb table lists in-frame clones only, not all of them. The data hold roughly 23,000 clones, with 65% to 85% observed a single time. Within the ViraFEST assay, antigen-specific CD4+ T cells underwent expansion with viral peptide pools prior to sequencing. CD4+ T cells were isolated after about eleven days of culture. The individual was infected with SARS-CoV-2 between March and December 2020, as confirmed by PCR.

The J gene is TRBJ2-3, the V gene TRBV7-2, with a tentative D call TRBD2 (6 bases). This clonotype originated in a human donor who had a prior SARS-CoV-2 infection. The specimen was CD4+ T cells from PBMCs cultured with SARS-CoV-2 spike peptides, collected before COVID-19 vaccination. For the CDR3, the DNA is TGTGCCAGCAGCAGGGCTGACTCGCGGGGAGATACGCAGTATTTT. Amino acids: CASSRADSRGDTQYF.